This TCR beta chain emerged from a study of post-analysis software for immune sequencing data. Study at large: Progressive-relapsing, secondary progressive and relapsing-remitting multiple sclerosis were among the disease courses included.

Note on this clonotype: As yet, its antigen is unknown.

Regarding the study as a whole: A few TRBV segments appeared more often in patients than in controls, and TRBV5-6, TRBV5-1 and TRBV20-1 were among these. Versus controls, multiple sclerosis patients showed significantly lower diversity (normalized Chao1). Strong co-clustering by F measure was evident for samples that had been prepared in the same batch.

Libraries were made from TCR beta cDNA, and they carried unique molecular identifiers. One entry per CDR3 protein, called by TCRdb with MiXCR from the PCR reads. The table lists 600,000 to 750,000 distinct CDR3 sequences, around 64% of them singletons. V was clipped by 1 base and J by 7 bases, with 10 bases between them. The CDR3 spans 13 residues. The TCR sequence derives from a girl aged 2 to 10 with multiple sclerosis. The chain links TRBV12-3 or TRBV12-4 to TRBJ1-1, with D possibly TRBD1 on 5 matching bases. The sequenced sample was blood. CDR3 protein: CASSLGGLGEAFF. In nucleotides, the CDR3 is TGTGCCAGCAGTTTAGGGGGCTTGGGTGAAGCTTTCTTT.